One sample yielded the 19 T cell receptor beta chains listed below, sequenced in a study of shared clonotypes between healthy human individuals. Using immunoSEQ multiplex PCR, the repertoire was profiled, and TCRdb retains in-frame clones only, with some absent. The sample includes approximately 2,200,000 clones, about 93% of them seen just once. Terminally differentiated effector memory CD45RA+ cells were left out of the naive CD8 fraction, which was CD45RO-negative and positively selected for CCR7. What was sequenced was naive CD8+ T cells from PBMCs. The receptors shown here come from a man aged 18 to 35 in good health. Some clones in this sample may be carry-over from other donors' samples.

The chain is built from TRBV7-9 and TRBJ2-7, with TRBD1 matching 7 bases. The germline V gene has CDR1 SEHNR and CDR2 FQNEAQ (reference sequence). This CDR3 has 15 amino acids. V gave up 5 bases and J gave up 2 bases; unmatched junction bases: 9. Here the CDR3 DNA reads TGTGCCAGCAGCAAATTTACAGGGGCGACCTACGAGCAGTACTTC. Protein: CASSKFTGATYEQYF.

The chain uses TRBV30 and TRBJ2-3, with TRBD2 matching over 7 bases. The germline CDR1 and CDR2 sequences are GTSNPN and SVGIG (reference sequence). After removal of 4 bases from V and 2 bases from J, the junction contained 9 bases not matched to a gene. The CDR3 is 15 amino acids. The DNA for the CDR3 is TGTGCCTGGACTACCGCGGGAGTTAACACAGATACGCAGTATTTT. It yields the protein CAWTTAGVNTDTQYF.

This clone was observed a single time. Additional DNA sequences in this sample encode the identical CDR3. The chain is built from TRBV20-1 and TRBJ1-3; D unclear. The V gene lost 3 bases and the J gene lost 4 bases, with 4 bases spanning the gap. CDR1 is DFQATT and CDR2 is SNEGSKA in the germline V gene (reference sequence). This CDR3 is 11 amino acids long. The CDR3 nucleotides are TGCAGTGCTAGGGGCGGAAACACCATATATTTT. Its protein is CSARGGNTIYF.

CDR3 sequence reads: CASSRTPGGEDNEQYF. The DNA for the CDR3 is TGTGCCAGCAGCCGAACCCCGGGGGGCGAGGACAACGAGCAGTACTTC. This chain uses TRBV7-3 with TRBJ2-7, with a possible D match to TRBD2 (7 bases). Looked up from germline, CDR1 is SGHTA and CDR2 is FQGTGA. V shed 5 bases and J shed 5 bases, with 22 bases lying between them. CDR3 length equals 16 residues.

V and J are TRBV27 and TRBJ1-5; the D is unclear. The CDR3 has 14 residues. The V and J ends lost 2 bases and 0 bases respectively, with 5 bases between them. Looked up from germline, CDR1 is MNHEY and CDR2 is SMNVEV (reference sequence). Here the CDR3 reads CASSLAVSNQPQHF. The CDR3 DNA reads as TGTGCCAGCAGTTTAGCAGTTAGCAATCAGCCCCAGCATTTT.

The chain links TRBV5-1 to TRBJ1-2; D is unresolved. CDR3 length: 14 residues. V dropped 0 bases and J dropped 6 bases, with 12 bases sitting between them. Germline V gene sequence: CDR1 SGHRS, CDR2 YFSETQ. The DNA of the CDR3 is TGCGCCAGCAGCTTGGGGGTGGGTATCGATGGCTACACCTTC. It yields the protein CASSLGVGIDGYTF.

The chain uses TRBV28 and TRBJ2-3, with 7 bases fitting TRBD2. V trimming: 3 bases; J trimming: 0 bases; junction bases outside the gene matches: 6. Germline V lookup: CDR1 MDHEN, CDR2 SYDVKM. The CDR3 totals 16 residues. CDR3 sequence: CASSFALAASTDTQYF. The DNA for the CDR3 is TGTGCCAGCAGTTTCGCCCTAGCGGCTAGCACAGATACGCAGTATTTT.

Regarding this clone: This sample includes further DNA sequences coding for the same CDR3. This sequence joins TRBV28 and TRBJ2-7; D unresolved. The CDR3 is 13 amino acids. Per germline, CDR1 MDHEN and CDR2 SYDVKM. Trimming stripped 3 bases from V and 3 bases from J, with 9 bases between. CDR3: CASSLGRNYEQYF. The DNA for the CDR3 is TGTGCCAGCAGTTTGGGCAGGAACTACGAGCAGTACTTC.

The chain couples TRBV11-1 to TRBJ2-7; D unclear. CDR1 and CDR2 from the germline V gene are SGHAT and FQDESV (reference sequence). The CDR3 length is 14 residues. Trimming stripped 1 base from V and 1 base from J, with 8 bases between. CDR3 sequence reads: CASSLEGRSYEQYF. DNA of the CDR3: TGTGCCAGCAGCTTAGAGGGCAGATCCTACGAGCAGTACTTC.

This sequence joins TRBV11-3 and TRBJ1-3; TRBD1 matches at 8 bases. The germline gives CDR1 SGHNT, CDR2 YENEEA. The CDR3 has 16 residues. After removal of 5 bases from V and 0 bases from J, the junction contained 6 bases not matched to a gene. This CDR3 is CASSPRTGISGNTIYF. In nucleotides, the CDR3 is TGTGCCAGCAGCCCGCGGACAGGGATCTCTGGAAACACCATATATTTT.

This clone was seen only a few times. The chain is built from TRBV7-9 and TRBJ1-1, with 10 bases aligning to TRBD1. CDR1 is SEHNR and CDR2 is FQNEAQ in the germline V gene (reference sequence). The CDR3 runs 12 residues. V lost 6 bases, J lost 13 bases, and 8 bases stayed unmatched. The CDR3 is CASSPDRGDSFF. CDR3 coding DNA: TGTGCCAGCAGTCCGGACAGGGGGGATAGTTTCTTT.

The CDR3 sequence: CASSRPSSYNEQFF. CDR3 DNA: TGCGCCAGCAGCCGGCCTAGCTCCTACAATGAGCAGTTCTTC. The rearrangement links TRBV4-1 to TRBJ2-1; D is unclear. V lost 4 bases and J 0 bases, leaving 7 bases between the germline ends. In germline, CDR1 is MGHRA, CDR2 YSYEKL. This CDR3 contains 14 residues.

CDR3 sequence (DNA): TGTGCCAGCGGGAGAGGGGACACTGAAGCTTTCTTT. It codes for CASGRGDTEAFF. The chain employs TRBV13 and TRBJ1-1, with D possibly TRBD1 on 5 matching bases. Germline CDR1 and CDR2: PRHDT and FYEKMQ (reference sequence). The CDR3 loop spans 12 amino acids. Between the trimmed V and J ends, which lost 8 bases and 3 bases, there was a span of 10 bases.

V and J are TRBV28 and TRBJ1-1; D is uncertain. Germline CDR1 is MDHEN and CDR2 is SYDVKM. This CDR3 comprises 13 residues. V was shortened by 1 base and J by 7 bases, with 10 bases between the two germline ends. CDR3: CASSLFGKGEAFF. In DNA form, the CDR3 reads TGTGCCAGCAGTTTATTCGGGAAGGGTGAAGCTTTCTTT.

The chain joins TRBV4-1 to TRBJ2-5; 13 nucleotides align to TRBD2. V lost 4 bases to trimming and J lost 5 bases; unmatched junction nucleotides: 10. Germline CDR1 MGHRA, CDR2 YSYEKL. CDR3 length: 17 amino acids. CDR3 in amino acids: CASSPRTSGSMRETQYF. As DNA, the CDR3 is TGCGCCAGCAGCCCACGGACTAGCGGGAGTATGAGGGAGACCCAGTACTTC.

The V gene is TRBV5-4, the J gene TRBJ2-3; TRBD2 agrees at 7 bases. CDR1 and CDR2 from the germline V gene are SGHNT and YYREEE (reference sequence). The J segment lost 4 bases and the V segment lost 3 bases, leaving 8 bases of the junction unmatched. This CDR3 has 15 residues. CDR3 region: CASSSGGGPPDTQYF. The CDR3 nucleotides are TGTGCCAGCAGCTCGGGGGGAGGGCCTCCAGATACGCAGTATTTT.

This clone showed up just once. V gene TRBV6-1 combines with J gene TRBJ2-7, with 7 bases identical to TRBD1. V shed 4 bases, J shed 6 bases, and the junction held 15 bases outside the gene matches. This CDR3 has 16 residues. CDR1 and CDR2 from the germline V gene are MNHNS and SASEGT. CDR3 nucleotides: TGTGCCAGCAGTGCTCCATACAGGGGCCCAGGGGGCGAGCAGTACTTC. The encoded protein is CASSAPYRGPGGEQYF.

V gene TRBV30 combines with J gene TRBJ1-5; 11 bases are shared with TRBD1. Germline lookup yields CDR1 GTSNPN and CDR2 SVGIG (reference sequence). The V gene end was trimmed by 2 bases and the J gene end by 6 bases; junction bases not matched to a gene: 3. This CDR3 is 14 amino acids long. CDR3 sequence reads: CAWSKDRGPQPQHF. The DNA of the CDR3 is TGTGCCTGGAGTAAGGACAGGGGGCCTCAGCCCCAGCATTTT.

V gene TRBV15 combines with J gene TRBJ2-1; 9 bases match TRBD1. Germline values: CDR1 LNHNV, CDR2 YYDKDF (reference sequence). The CDR3 is 15 amino acids. V was pared by 8 bases and J by 1 base, with 6 bases of the junction left unmatched. The CDR3 protein is CATGQDRGSYNEQFF. The CDR3 nucleotides are TGTGCCACCGGCCAGGACAGGGGTTCCTACAATGAGCAGTTCTTC.